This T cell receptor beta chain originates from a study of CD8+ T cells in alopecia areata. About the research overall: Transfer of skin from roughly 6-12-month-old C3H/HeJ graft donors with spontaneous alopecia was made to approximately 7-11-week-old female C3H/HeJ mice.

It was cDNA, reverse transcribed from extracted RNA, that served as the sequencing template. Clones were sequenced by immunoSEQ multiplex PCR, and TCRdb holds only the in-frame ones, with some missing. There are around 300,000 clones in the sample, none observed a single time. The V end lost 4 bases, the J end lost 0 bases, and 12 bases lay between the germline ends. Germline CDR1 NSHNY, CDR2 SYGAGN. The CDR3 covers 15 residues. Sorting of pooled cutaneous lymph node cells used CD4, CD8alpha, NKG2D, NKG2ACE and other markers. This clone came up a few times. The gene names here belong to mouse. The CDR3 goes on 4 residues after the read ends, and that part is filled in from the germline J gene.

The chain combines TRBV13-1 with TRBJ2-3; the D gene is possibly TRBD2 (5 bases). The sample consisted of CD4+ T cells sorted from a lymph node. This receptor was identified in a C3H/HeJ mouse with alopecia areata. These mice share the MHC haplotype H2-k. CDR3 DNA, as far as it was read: TGTGCCAGCAGTAAATGGGGAAATAGTGCAGAA. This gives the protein CASSKWGNSAE. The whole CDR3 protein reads CASSKWGNSAETLYF.